Described below is a single T cell receptor beta chain sequence and its context. The antigen remains unidentified. Trimming shortened V by 0 bases and J by 7 bases, and 8 bases separated the two germline ends. From germline, CDR1 is SGHRS and CDR2 YFSETQ. This CDR3 is 14 amino acids long. The data belong to a study of T cell repertoires in cytomegalovirus infection. Across the study: An indication of both CMV infection and matching HLA type came from public TCR beta signatures. Findings of the study overall: The cumulative frequency of public TCR beta families identified carriers of CMV plus the relevant HLA.

MiXCR was run by TCRdb on the reads, yielding one entry per CDR3 protein. The profile shows about 460,000 distinct CDR3 sequences, approximately 10% of them singletons. V usage is TRBV5-1 and J usage is TRBJ1-6; no firm D call. The sample consisted of PBMCs. The receptor comes from a human donor in good health (CMV status not recorded). Some clones in this sample may be carry-over from other donors' samples. The CDR3 sequence: CASSLEFRNSPLHF. The CDR3 DNA sequence: TGCGCCAGCAGCTTGGAGTTTCGGAATTCACCCCTCCACTTT.